Listed below are T cell receptor beta chains from one sample, sequenced in a study of TIL therapy for anti-PD-1-resistant metastatic lung cancer. Using immunoSEQ multiplex PCR, the repertoire was profiled, and TCRdb retains in-frame clones only, with some absent. This table has 45,000 to 75,000 clones, approximately 69% appearing once. Source: blood, taken at baseline. The source is a person aged 30 to 80 with non-small cell lung cancer. The CDR3 runs from the conserved cysteine through the conserved F or W. Each record gives: J gene, D gene, clone size, V gene, CDR3 protein, CDR3 DNA. The D gene is left open where the match is weak. Clone sizes are given selectively: once, few, many, or a class where the clone is expanded.

TRBJ2-7 NA NA TRBV4-1 CASSQDPGVGYEQYF TGCGCCAGCAGCCAGGACCCCGGGGTAGGATACGAGCAGTACTTC
TRBJ1-2 NA few TRBV6-5 CASSYVGGYYGYTF TGTGCCAGCAGTTACGTTGGGGGCTACTATGGCTACACCTTC
TRBJ1-1 NA few TRBV14 CASSQVEGGTEAFF TGTGCCAGCAGCCAAGTTGAGGGGGGTACTGAAGCTTTCTTT
TRBJ1-6 NA many TRBV7-8 CASSLEGSTPLHF TGTGCCAGCAGCTTAGAAGGGTCAACACCCCTCCACTTT
TRBJ2-3 TRBD2 NA TRBV15 CATQSGGLAGVTDTQYF TGTGCCACCCAATCGGGAGGACTAGCGGGGGTCACAGATACGCAGTATTTT
TRBJ2-3 NA once TRBV6-1 CASSEASGDTQYF TGTGCCAGCAGTGAAGCGTCGGGAGATACGCAGTATTTT
TRBJ2-1 TRBD1 NA TRBV7-2 CASSLQPTGAYNEQFF TGTGCCAGCAGCCTCCAGCCGACAGGGGCCTACAATGAGCAGTTCTTC
TRBJ1-5 TRBD1 NA TRBV10-1 CASKGSGNRGSENYSNQPQHF TGCGCCAGCAAAGGGTCCGGCAACAGGGGGTCGGAGAATTATAGCAATCAGCCCCAGCATTTT
TRBJ1-3 NA once TRBV9 CASSPLGGLGNTIYF TGTGCCAGCAGCCCCTTGGGGGGGCTTGGAAACACCATATATTTT
TRBJ2-1 NA NA TRBV29-1 CSVERGGLIEQFF TGCAGCGTTGAAAGGGGTGGGCTTATTGAGCAGTTCTTC
TRBJ2-7 NA NA TRBV7-8 CASSLGGPASYEQYF TGTGCCAGCAGCTTAGGGGGGCCGGCCTCTTACGAGCAGTACTTC
TRBJ2-5 NA NA TRBV2 CASSVGTVQETQYF TGTGCCAGCAGTGTGGGTACAGTTCAAGAGACCCAGTACTTC
TRBJ1-1 NA NA TRBV5-1 CASSFGGGTEAFF TGCGCCAGCAGCTTCGGAGGGGGTACTGAAGCTTTCTTT
TRBJ2-3 NA NA TRBV11-2 CASSLRPTGITDTQYF TGTGCCAGCAGCTTACGCCCAACAGGGATCACAGATACGCAGTATTTT
TRBJ2-7 NA NA TRBV2 CASGTGTLSYEQYF TGTGCCAGCGGAACCGGGACCCTATCCTACGAGCAGTACTTC
TRBJ2-7 TRBD1 NA TRBV5-1 CASSKGQAYEQYF TGCGCCAGCAGCAAGGGACAGGCCTACGAGCAGTACTTC
TRBJ1-2 NA NA TRBV27 CASTSQGGTGGYTF TGTGCCAGCACCTCCCAGGGAGGGACCGGCGGCTACACCTTC
TRBJ2-5 NA NA TRBV5-1 CASSLNGPETQYF TGCGCCAGCAGCTTGAACGGCCCGGAGACCCAGTACTTC
TRBJ1-2 TRBD1 once TRBV5-4 CASSQSTGLATGGYGYTF TGTGCCAGCAGCCAATCTACGGGCCTGGCCACAGGGGGCTATGGCTACACCTTC
TRBJ2-1 TRBD1 NA TRBV12-5 CASGLTGGRYNEQFF TGTGCTAGTGGTCTAACAGGGGGCCGGTACAATGAGCAGTTCTTC
TRBJ2-7 NA NA TRBV6-1 CASSEYITYEQYF TGTGCCAGCAGTGAATATATCACCTACGAGCAGTACTTC
TRBJ2-3 TRBD1 NA TRBV6-1 CASKTGGWGTQYF TGTGCCAGTAAGACAGGGGGCTGGGGTACGCAGTATTTT
TRBJ2-5 NA NA TRBV19 CASSIAGDSRETQYF TGTGCCAGTAGTATAGCTGGGGATTCCCGAGAGACCCAGTACTTC